Shown below are 28 T cell receptor beta chains from a single sample sequenced in a study of OX40 agonist ivuxolimab in advanced cancers. Sequencing was performed with immunoSEQ multiplex PCR; in TCRdb, only in-frame clones are kept and a portion is missing. The data contain 55,000 to 95,000 clones, around 88% of them singletons. The sample was CD4+ or CD8+ T cells sorted from blood, taken in a trial of the OX40 agonist ivuxolimab. The receptors shown here come from an adult with an advanced solid tumor such as melanoma, head and neck, liver or kidney cancer.

The chain joins TRBV25-1 to TRBJ1-2; no clear D gene. Germline assignment: CDR1 MGHDK and CDR2 SYGVNS. The ends were cut back, 3 bases at V and 0 bases at J, with 17 bases in the middle. This CDR3 comprises 17 residues. The CDR3 here is CASSESTPVWTNYGYTF. CDR3 coding DNA: TGTGCCAGCAGTGAGTCTACGCCCGTATGGACTAACTATGGCTACACCTTC.

The V gene is TRBV11-2, the J gene TRBJ2-7; tentatively, D is TRBD2 (7 bases). The ends were cut back, 7 bases at V and 4 bases at J, with 17 bases in the middle. The CDR3 runs 14 residues. Germline loops: CDR1 SGHAT, CDR2 FQNNGV. CDR3 residues: CASIKGGGFYEQYF. Written as DNA, the CDR3 is TGTGCCAGCATAAAGGGAGGGGGATTTTACGAGCAGTACTTC.

The chain combines TRBV9 with TRBJ2-3, with 11 bases matching TRBD2. This CDR3 spans 15 amino acids. Losses at the gene ends were 3 bases for V and 2 bases for J; bases not matched to a gene: 2. Germline V gene lookup returns CDR1 SGDLS and CDR2 YYNGEE. The DNA of the CDR3 is TGTGCCAGCAGCGGACTAGCGGGATTCACAGATACGCAGTATTTT. Translating gives CASSGLAGFTDTQYF.

The V gene is TRBV5-1, the J gene TRBJ2-1; no firm D call. Germline V CDR1 and CDR2: SGHRS, YFSETQ. The CDR3 runs 14 residues. Trimming took off 4 bases at V and 0 bases at J, with 8 bases between the two ends. CDR3 amino acids: CASSPYSSYNEQFF. In DNA, the CDR3 is TGCGCCAGCAGCCCGTACAGCTCCTACAATGAGCAGTTCTTC.

This clone has only one observation. The J gene is TRBJ2-7, the V gene TRBV5-1; the D gene could be TRBD1 or TRBD2 (5 bases each). Trimming pared 4 bases from V and 3 bases from J, leaving 14 bases between. The CDR3 is made up of 14 amino acids. Per the germline V gene, CDR1 is SGHRS and CDR2 is YFSETQ. The CDR3 protein is CASSTRDGDYEQYF. The CDR3 nucleotides are TGCGCCAGCAGCACCCGGGACGGGGACTACGAGCAGTACTTC. The full variable domain, with the rest looked up from reference TRBV5-1 and TRBJ2-7, is KAGVTQTPRYLIKTRGQQVTLSCSPISGHRSVSWYQQTPGQGLQFLFEYFSETQRNKGNFPGRFSGRQFSNSRSEMNVSTLELGDSALYLCASSTRDGDYEQYFGPGTRLTVT.

This rearrangement joins TRBV29-1 to TRBJ1-2, with 7 positions matching TRBD1. The V and J ends lost 3 bases and 5 bases, in that order; junction bases with no gene match: 9. The length of the CDR3 is 14 residues. The germline V gene has CDR1 SQVTM and CDR2 ANQGSEA. The CDR3 bases are TGCAGCGTTGATCCCCAGGGGGATGATTATGGCTACACCTTC. It codes for CSVDPQGDDYGYTF.

This sequence joins TRBV6-5 and TRBJ1-1, with 9 bases identical to TRBD1. V was clipped by 5 bases and J by 5 bases; unmatched bases: 9. The length of the CDR3 is 15 residues. Germline lookup yields CDR1 MNHEY and CDR2 SVGAGI. The CDR3 protein is CASSPGTGLETEAFF. In nucleotides, the CDR3 is TGTGCCAGCAGTCCAGGGACAGGGTTAGAGACTGAAGCTTTCTTT.

This clone was detected only a few times. V and J are TRBV4-1 and TRBJ1-1, with D possibly TRBD1 on 5 matching bases. Trimming cost V 7 bases and J 0 bases, with 9 bases left between them. Germline V gene sequence: CDR1 MGHRA, CDR2 YSYEKL. The CDR3 runs to 13 residues. The CDR3 sequence: CASTGSMNTEAFF. CDR3 in DNA: TGCGCCAGCACAGGGTCGATGAACACTGAAGCTTTCTTT.

The chain links TRBV12-5 to TRBJ2-1; 7 bases map to TRBD2. CDR1 LGHNT and CDR2 FRNRAP come from the germline V gene. With 0 bases clipped from V and 8 bases from J, the junction kept 10 bases outside the gene matches. This CDR3 is 16 amino acids long. CDR3 sequence: CASGLVRLAAGDEQFF. CDR3 nucleotides: TGTGCTAGTGGTTTGGTACGGCTAGCGGCCGGGGATGAGCAGTTCTTC. The full variable domain, its missing parts supplied by reference TRBV12-5 and TRBJ2-1, is DARVTQTPRHKVTEMGQEVTMRCQPILGHNTVFWYRQTMMQGLELLAYFRNRAPLDDSGMPKDRFSAEMPDATLATLKIQPSEPRDSAVYFCASGLVRLAAGDEQFFGPGTRLTVL.

This chain links TRBV7-9 with TRBJ2-1, with 10 positions matching TRBD1. From germline, CDR1 is SEHNR and CDR2 FQNEAQ (reference sequence). V shed 6 bases and J 5 bases; nucleotides not matched to a gene: 7. The CDR3 extends over 15 amino acids. CDR3 in DNA: TGTGCCAGCAGTTACGGGACAGGGGTTCACAATGAGCAGTTCTTC. Amino acids: CASSYGTGVHNEQFF. The variable domain in full, completed from reference TRBV7-9 and TRBJ2-1, reads DTGVSQNPRHKITKRGQNVTFRCDPISEHNRLYWYRQTLGQGPEFLTYFQNEAQLEKSRLLSDRFSAERPKGSFSTLEIQRTEQGDSAMYLCASSYGTGVHNEQFFGPGTRLTVL.

The chain combines TRBV7-9 with TRBJ2-5, with 7 bases identical to TRBD2. CDR3 length: 16 amino acids. Germline V gene sequence: CDR1 SEHNR, CDR2 FQNEAQ (reference sequence). With 3 bases clipped from V and 4 bases from J, the junction kept 11 bases outside the gene matches. Here the CDR3 DNA reads TGTGCCAGCAGCTTGGGGATGGGCGGGAGTTCAGAGACCCAGTACTTC. It specifies CASSLGMGGSSETQYF.

This clone appeared a single time. This chain connects TRBV5-4 to TRBJ2-3; D call uncertain. This CDR3 is 12 amino acids long. The germline CDR1 and CDR2 sequences are SGHNT and YYREEE (reference sequence). V was cut by 4 bases and J by 5 bases, with 8 bases left in between. The CDR3 DNA sequence: TGTGCCAGCAGCACCGACGGAGATACGCAGTATTTT. This sequence encodes CASSTDGDTQYF. The full variable domain, in which reference TRBV5-4 and TRBJ2-3 provide the parts outside the CDR3, is ETGVTQSPTHLIKTRGQQVTLRCSSQSGHNTVSWYQQALGQGPQFIFQYYREEENGRGNFPPRFSGLQFPNYSSELNVNALELDDSALYLCASSTDGDTQYFGPGTRLTVL.

The V call is TRBV9, the J call TRBJ1-2, with unresolved D. The CDR3 length is 14 residues. Trimming took off 0 bases at V and 0 bases at J, with 6 bases between the two ends. The germline CDR1 and CDR2 sequences are SGDLS and YYNGEE. DNA for the CDR3: TGTGCCAGCAGCGTAGAAACTTCTAACTATGGCTACACCTTC. It translates to CASSVETSNYGYTF.

V usage is TRBV6-5 and J usage is TRBJ2-7, with a weak D call TRBD2 (5 bases). The CDR3 runs to 13 residues. V was clipped by 0 bases and J by 3 bases, with 6 bases between them. Germline V gives CDR1 MNHEY, CDR2 SVGAGI. The chain's CDR3 is CASSYSAGYEQYF. DNA of the CDR3: TGTGCCAGCAGTTACTCGGCGGGCTACGAGCAGTACTTC.

This sequence joins TRBV12-5 and TRBJ2-5; no clear D. V was trimmed by 8 bases and J by 2 bases, leaving 6 bases between them. Germline CDR1 LGHNT, CDR2 FRNRAP. The CDR3 sequence is 11 residues long. This chain's CDR3 is CASMSQETQYF. In DNA form, the CDR3 reads TGTGCTAGTATGTCACAAGAGACCCAGTACTTC.

The CDR3 loop is CASTGPETQYF. CDR3 nucleotides: TGTGCCAGCACAGGGCCCGAGACCCAGTACTTC. This sequence joins TRBV6-1 and TRBJ2-5; tentative D call: TRBD1 (5 bases). The V gene lost 7 bases and the J gene lost 5 bases, with 8 bases spanning the gap. The CDR3 runs to 11 residues. Germline V gives CDR1 MNHNS, CDR2 SASEGT.

The chain carries TRBV7-2 and TRBJ1-1; D gene unclear. The ends were cut back, 5 bases at V and 1 base at J, with 8 bases in the middle. The CDR3 consists of 13 residues. In germline, CDR1 is SGHTA, CDR2 FQGNSA. CDR3 DNA sequence: TGTGCCAGCAGCCGTAGGCCGAACACTGAAGCTTTCTTT. Its protein is CASSRRPNTEAFF. Supplemented by reference TRBV7-2 and TRBJ1-1, the full variable domain reads GAGVSQSPSNKVTEKGKDVELRCDPISGHTALYWYRQSLGQGLEFLIYFQGNSAPDKSGLPSDRFSAERTGGSVSTLTIQRTQQEDSAVYLCASSRRPNTEAFFGQGTRLTVV.

The chain is built from TRBV2 and TRBJ1-1, with 7 nucleotides matching TRBD1. The CDR3 contains 14 residues. J gave up 7 bases and V 1 base, and 6 bases lay outside the gene matches. CDR1 is SNHLY and CDR2 is FYNNEI in the germline V gene. The DNA for the CDR3 is TGTGCCAGCAGTGAAGGGGACAGAAAACTTGAAGCTTTCTTT. Protein product: CASSEGDRKLEAFF. The complete variable domain, with remaining parts taken from reference TRBV2 and TRBJ1-1, reads EPEVTQTPSHQVTQMGQEVILRCVPISNHLYFYWYRQILGQKVEFLVSFYNNEISEKSEIFDDQFSVERPDGSNFTLKIRSTKLEDSAMYFCASSEGDRKLEAFFGQGTRLTVV.

This chain uses TRBV7-9 with TRBJ1-1; the D is unclear. The V gene lost 5 bases and the J gene lost 5 bases, with 6 bases spanning the gap. CDR3 length: 11 residues. Per germline, CDR1 SEHNR and CDR2 FQNEAQ (reference sequence). DNA for the CDR3: TGTGCCAGCAGCGTACAGACTGAAGCTTTCTTT. The encoded protein is CASSVQTEAFF.

CDR3 amino acids: CASSLVGGSNTGELFF. CDR3 nucleotides: TGCGCCAGCAGCTTGGTAGGTGGGTCGAACACCGGGGAGCTGTTTTTT. The chain has TRBV5-1 and TRBJ2-2; no clear D gene. The CDR3 length is 16 residues. Germline V lookup: CDR1 SGHRS, CDR2 YFSETQ. The germline V and J ends were trimmed by 0 bases and 0 bases, with 9 bases remaining between them. The full variable domain, its missing parts supplied by reference TRBV5-1 and TRBJ2-2, is KAGVTQTPRYLIKTRGQQVTLSCSPISGHRSVSWYQQTPGQGLQFLFEYFSETQRNKGNFPGRFSGRQFSNSRSEMNVSTLELGDSALYLCASSLVGGSNTGELFFGEGSRLTVL.

The chain couples TRBV11-2 to TRBJ1-3; no definite D call. Trimming cost V 0 bases and J 0 bases, with 9 bases left between them. Germline-derived CDR1 and CDR2 are SGHAT and FQNNGV. The CDR3 is 16 residues long. CDR3 DNA: TGTGCCAGCAGCTTAGAATCAGCGTTCTCTGGAAACACCATATATTTT. Amino acids: CASSLESAFSGNTIYF.

This sequence joins TRBV19 and TRBJ2-7; the D gene could be TRBD1 or TRBD2 (5 bases each). With 5 bases removed from V and 9 bases from J, the gap between germline ends came to 17 bases. Germline V lookup: CDR1 LNHDA, CDR2 SQIVND (reference sequence). CDR3 size: 13 residues. In DNA, the CDR3 is TGTGCCAGTAGTCCTCCGGGGCGAGACAGGCAGTACTTC. Translating it yields CASSPPGRDRQYF.

This clone has only a few counts. The chain recombines TRBV5-4 with TRBJ2-1; TRBD2 aligns across 9 bases. The CDR3 is 16 amino acids. Germline lookup yields CDR1 SGHNT and CDR2 YYREEE (reference sequence). V shed 4 bases, J shed 7 bases, and the junction held 12 bases outside the gene matches. DNA for the CDR3: TGTGCCAGCAGCGCAAGTGCGGGGGGGTTAGGTAATGAGCAGTTCTTC. It yields the protein CASSASAGGLGNEQFF.

The gene calls are TRBV6-5 and TRBJ1-6, with unresolved D. The germline V and J ends were trimmed by 6 bases and 0 bases, with 9 bases remaining between them. The germline V gene encodes CDR1 MNHEY and CDR2 SVGAGI. This CDR3 comprises 15 residues. CDR3 DNA: TGTGCCAGCAGCTCCCGAGGCTCCTATAATTCACCCCTCCACTTT. Protein product: CASSSRGSYNSPLHF.

This chain joins TRBV5-1 and TRBJ1-1; no reliable D call. Germline V gene lookup returns CDR1 SGHRS and CDR2 YFSETQ. This CDR3 comprises 14 residues. The germline V and J ends were trimmed by 0 bases and 0 bases, with 6 bases remaining between them. This CDR3 is CASSLEALNTEAFF. The CDR3 DNA follows: TGCGCCAGCAGCTTGGAGGCTCTGAACACTGAAGCTTTCTTT.

V usage is TRBV6-5 and J usage is TRBJ2-1; the D gene is possibly TRBD1 (5 bases). CDR1 and CDR2 from the germline V gene are MNHEY and SVGAGI. The V gene lost 1 base and the J gene lost 7 bases, with 8 bases spanning the gap. This CDR3 contains 13 residues. CDR3 protein: CASSYLQGNEQFF. DNA for the CDR3: TGTGCCAGCAGTTACTTGCAGGGAAATGAGCAGTTCTTC.

This clone was found a few times. Because it lacks the conserved phenylalanine or tryptophan at the end, this CDR3 is likely a read error. No DNA is shown, since the ends of the CDR3 on it are uncertain; the CDR3 is the one TCRdb lists. The rearrangement uses TRBV14 and TRBJ1-3; the listed D gene, TRBD1, was not tested against the DNA. Germline loops: CDR1 SGHDN, CDR2 FVKESK. The CDR3 is made up of 8 amino acids, end residues included. The CDR3 region is CASSTVFA.

The chain is built from TRBV7-6 and TRBJ2-4; D possibly uses TRBD1 or TRBD2 (5 bases each). Trimming removed 5 bases from V and 5 bases from J, with 16 bases in between. Germline V gives CDR1 SGHVS, CDR2 FNYEAQ. This CDR3 is built from 15 residues. The CDR3 DNA reads TGTGCCAGCAGCCAGGGACCAAACTTAGAAAACATTCAGTACTTC. It encodes CASSQGPNLENIQYF. Using reference TRBV7-6 and TRBJ2-4 for the parts outside the CDR3, the full variable domain is GAGVSQSPRYKVTKRGQDVALRCDPISGHVSLYWYRQALGQGPEFLTYFNYEAQQDKSGLPNDRFSAERPEGSISTLTIQRTEQRDSAMYRCASSQGPNLENIQYFGAGTRLSVL.